These T cell receptor beta chains were read from a single sample in a study of T cells in Graves' hyperthyroidism and ophthalmopathy. TCRdb re-analysed the multiplex PCR reads in MiXCR, keeping a single row per CDR3 protein. The data hold around 600,000 distinct CDR3 sequences, with around 15% observed a single time. What was sequenced was blood. These TCRs come from a woman in her fifties or sixties with Graves' ophthalmopathy. The conserved cysteine and the conserved F or W are not part of the CDR3 here.

>14|TRBJ1-5|TRBV19
ASSRDRPMGNQPQH
>13|TRBJ2-2|TRBV7-2
ASRQSRGNTGELF
>10|TRBJ1-5|TRBV10-3
AISERRQPQH
>14|TRBJ2-1|TRBV12-3/TRBV12-4
ASRLRALAGYNEQF
>12|TRBJ1-2|TRBV11-2
ASSVDQSNYGYT
>10|TRBJ1-2|TRBV20-1
SASDGARGYT
>12|TRBJ2-7|TRBV5-1
ASSVGTSIYEQY
>14|TRBJ2-7|TRBV18
ASSPSGTGATYEQY
>14|TRBJ1-1|TRBV11-2
ASSPHGARKGTEAF
>14|TRBJ2-1|TRBV3-1
ASSQDSRAAYNEQF
>14|TRBJ2-1|TRBV6-1
ASSEAFGDLYNEQF
>13|TRBJ2-5|TRBV27
ASSLSGGRGETQY
>12|TRBJ2-1|TRBV5-8
ASSFGAGGNEQF
>12|TRBJ2-1|TRBV30
AWRGLAGLNEQF
>13|TRBJ2-2|TRBV27
ASSFGLAATGELF
>13|TRBJ1-1|TRBV28
ASSPLGQKNTEAF
>12|TRBJ2-1|TRBV3-1
ASSQKREGSGQF
>16|TRBJ2-5|TRBV15
ATSRVPTRGPSGETQY
>12|TRBJ1-2|TRBV28
ASSLTSTDYGYT
>12|TRBJ1-2|TRBV28
ASSSQGAVYGYT
>15|TRBJ1-3|TRBV7-2
ASSLAGQRLSGNTIY
>13|TRBJ2-4|TRBV19
ASRRIGTGGNIQY
>14|TRBJ2-1|TRBV5-1
ASSLDSLSSYNEQF
>14|TRBJ2-7|TRBV6-1
ASSEAWLAASYEQY
>11|TRBJ2-1|TRBV6-2/TRBV6-3
ASRSPLRNEQF
>11|TRBJ2-7|TRBV7-8
ASSLDKTGEQY
>10|TRBJ2-5|TRBV3-1
ASSQRGETQY
>15|TRBJ1-1|TRBV7-9
ASSSRARGYMNTEAF
>9|TRBJ2-1|TRBV6-1
ASSWGDEQF
>13|TRBJ2-7|TRBV7-9
ASSFLGQGADEQY
>13|TRBJ1-5|TRBV7-8
ASSLGVTGLQPQH
>13|TRBJ2-3|TRBV10-2
ASSETGELTDTQY
>12|TRBJ1-1|TRBV6-1
ASRSPQLNTEAF
>13|TRBJ2-3|TRBV6-2/TRBV6-3
ASSKRDRSTDTQY
>13|TRBJ2-1|TRBV12-5
ASGSLAASYNEQF
>12|TRBJ1-1|TRBV3-1
ASSQQGLGTEAF
>13|TRBJ1-5|TRBV2
ASSELGGDNQPQH
>13|TRBJ2-3|TRBV20-1
SASVVGRETDTQY
>9|TRBJ2-1|TRBV19
ASRGLFEQF
>13|TRBJ2-7|TRBV9
ASNPGHRDSYEQY
>12|TRBJ1-5|TRBV27
ASSPSSGIQPQH
>14|TRBJ2-1|TRBV5-8
ASSQGLVESYNEQF